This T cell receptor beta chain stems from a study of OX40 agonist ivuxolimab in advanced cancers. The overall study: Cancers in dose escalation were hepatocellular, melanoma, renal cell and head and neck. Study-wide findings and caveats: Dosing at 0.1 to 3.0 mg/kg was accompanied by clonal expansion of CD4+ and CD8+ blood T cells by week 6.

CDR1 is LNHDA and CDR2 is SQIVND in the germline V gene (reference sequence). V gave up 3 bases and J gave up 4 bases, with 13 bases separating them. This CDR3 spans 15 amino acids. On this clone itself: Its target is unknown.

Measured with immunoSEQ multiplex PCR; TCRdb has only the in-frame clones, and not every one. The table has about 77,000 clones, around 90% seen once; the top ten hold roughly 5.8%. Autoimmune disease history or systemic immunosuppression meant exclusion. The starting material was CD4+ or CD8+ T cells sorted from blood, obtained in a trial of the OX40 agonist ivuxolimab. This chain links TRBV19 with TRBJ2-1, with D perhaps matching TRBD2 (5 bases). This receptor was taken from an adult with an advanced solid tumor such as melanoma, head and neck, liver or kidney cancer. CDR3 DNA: TGTGCCAGTAGTATCTCAGGAGAGGGATACAATGAGCAGTTCTTC. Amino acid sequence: CASSISGEGYNEQFF. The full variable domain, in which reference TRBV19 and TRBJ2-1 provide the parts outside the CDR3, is DGGITQSPKYLFRKEGQNVTLSCEQNLNHDAMYWYRQDPGQGLRLIYYSQIVNDFQKGDIAEGYSVSREKKESFPLTVTSAQKNPTAFYLCASSISGEGYNEQFFGPGTRLTVL.